The 31 T cell receptor beta chains reported below all come from one sample, sequenced in a study of shared clonotypes between healthy human individuals. The method was immunoSEQ multiplex PCR; TCRdb's version includes in-frame clones alone and lacks a portion of them. The sample records 520,000 or so clones, approximately 85% being singletons. The sequencing sample was made of PBMCs. The receptors were sampled from a woman in her forties in good health. Some clones in this sample may be carry-over from other donors' samples.

This clone was observed a handful of times. J is TRBJ1-1 and V is TRBV28, with TRBD1 identical over 8 bases. CDR3 size: 12 residues. The germline V gene encodes CDR1 MDHEN and CDR2 SYDVKM. V lost 5 bases to trimming and J lost 7 bases; unmatched junction nucleotides: 3. The CDR3: CASSLTGVEAFF. CDR3 DNA sequence: TGTGCCAGCAGTCTGACAGGGGTTGAAGCTTTCTTT.

This chain links TRBV9 with TRBJ2-1; the match to TRBD1 covers 9 bases. This CDR3 is 15 amino acids long. Germline trimming cut 0 bases from V and 9 bases from J; bases unmatched to any gene: 7. Germline V gene data show CDR1 as SGDLS and CDR2 as YYNGEE. The CDR3 DNA reads TGTGCCAGCAGCGTAGAAGGGACAGGGTCGATTGAGCAGTTCTTC. Amino acids: CASSVEGTGSIEQFF.

Only a few counts were recorded for this clone. This chain joins TRBV28 and TRBJ2-5; TRBD1 matches at 9 bases. V shed 3 bases, J shed 4 bases, and the junction held 9 bases outside the gene matches. Germline CDR1 is MDHEN and CDR2 is SYDVKM. The CDR3 has 16 amino acids. The CDR3 nucleotides read TGTGCCAGCAGTTTCATCCGGGACAGGGTGCGAGAGACCCAGTACTTC. It specifies CASSFIRDRVRETQYF.

There are a few counts of this clone. This sequence joins TRBV5-1 and TRBJ1-5; D not certain. From germline, CDR1 is SGHRS and CDR2 YFSETQ. The CDR3 runs 13 residues. V lost 1 base and J 3 bases, leaving 5 bases between the germline ends. CDR3 sequence (DNA): TGCGCCAGCAGCTTGTTTCCCAATCAGCCCCAGCATTTT. Translating gives CASSLFPNQPQHF. Looking up the rest from reference TRBV5-1 and TRBJ1-5 gives the full variable domain: KAGVTQTPRYLIKTRGQQVTLSCSPISGHRSVSWYQQTPGQGLQFLFEYFSETQRNKGNFPGRFSGRQFSNSRSEMNVSTLELGDSALYLCASSLFPNQPQHFGDGTRLSIL.

The chain is built from TRBV7-9 and TRBJ2-2, with D unclear. Germline V gene data show CDR1 as SEHNR and CDR2 as FQNEAQ (reference sequence). The ends were cut back, 3 bases at V and 7 bases at J, with 9 bases in the middle. The CDR3 has 13 residues. The CDR3 is CASSFGYGGELFF. The CDR3 DNA is TGTGCCAGCAGCTTTGGGTACGGCGGGGAGCTGTTTTTT. Variable domain in full (rest from reference TRBV7-9 and TRBJ2-2): DTGVSQNPRHKITKRGQNVTFRCDPISEHNRLYWYRQTLGQGPEFLTYFQNEAQLEKSRLLSDRFSAERPKGSFSTLEIQRTEQGDSAMYLCASSFGYGGELFFGEGSRLTVL.

The genes are TRBV10-3 and TRBJ2-5; 9 bases are shared with TRBD2. Germline loops: CDR1 ENHRY, CDR2 SYGVKD. CDR3 length equals 16 residues. With V trimmed by 0 bases and J by 7 bases, 9 bases remained unmatched. The CDR3 sequence: CAISESARGGPRTQYF. Written as DNA, the CDR3 is TGTGCCATCAGTGAGTCGGCGCGGGGGGGACCAAGGACCCAGTACTTC.

The gene calls are TRBV7-2 and TRBJ2-2; the match to TRBD1 covers 12 bases. Germline CDR1 reads SGHTA; CDR2 reads FQGNSA. J lost 4 bases, V lost 1 base, and 4 bases had no gene match. This CDR3 region has 17 residues. CDR3 DNA sequence: TGTGCCAGCAGCTTAGTGGGGACAGGGGGCGGCACCGGGGAGCTGTTTTTT. Its protein product is CASSLVGTGGGTGELFF.

This clone appeared many times. The chain joins TRBV11-3 to TRBJ2-4; D is unclear. Germline loops: CDR1 SGHNT, CDR2 YENEEA. There are 20 residues in the CDR3. V lost 0 bases and J 0 bases, leaving 21 bases between the germline ends. CDR3 sequence reads: CASSLDPEGTYKLAKNIQYF. The CDR3, as DNA: TGTGCCAGCAGCTTAGATCCGGAAGGAACCTATAAGCTAGCCAAAAACATTCAGTACTTC.

The genes are TRBV5-1 and TRBJ1-6, with 8 positions matching TRBD1. The V and J ends lost 1 base and 10 bases, in that order; junction bases with no gene match: 4. The CDR3 is 14 amino acids. Per germline, CDR1 SGHRS and CDR2 YFSETQ. The CDR3 sequence is CASSLRTGYSPLHF. The CDR3 nucleotides are TGCGCCAGCAGCTTGAGGACAGGGTACTCACCCCTCCACTTT.

This clone showed up just a few times. V and J are TRBV12-5 and TRBJ2-1; 7 positions agree with TRBD1. The germline gives CDR1 LGHNT, CDR2 FRNRAP. Trimming cost V 4 bases and J 4 bases; bases outside gene matches: 10. This CDR3 comprises 16 residues. Here the CDR3 reads CASGSKTGWQYNEQFF. For the CDR3, the DNA is TGTGCTAGTGGTTCGAAGACAGGGTGGCAATACAATGAGCAGTTCTTC.

The V and J genes are TRBV25-1 and TRBJ2-2, with D unclear. Trimming shortened V by 3 bases and J by 3 bases, and 11 bases separated the two germline ends. The length of the CDR3 is 15 residues. Germline-derived CDR1 and CDR2 are MGHDK and SYGVNS. In nucleotides, the CDR3 is TGTGCCAGCAGTGACATCAGGAGAGACACCGGGGAGCTGTTTTTT. Amino acids: CASSDIRRDTGELFF. The variable domain in full, completed from reference TRBV25-1 and TRBJ2-2, reads EADIYQTPRYLVIGTGKKITLECSQTMGHDKMYWYQQDPGMELHLIHYSYGVNSTEKGDLSSESTVSRIRTEHFPLTLESARPSHTSQYLCASSDIRRDTGELFFGEGSRLTVL.

The count of this clone is one. This sequence joins TRBV7-8 and TRBJ2-5; possibly TRBD1 or TRBD2 for D (5 bases each). Trimming left V 3 bases short and J 4 bases short, with 18 bases between. Germline values: CDR1 SGHVS, CDR2 FQNEAQ. This CDR3 has 16 residues. DNA of the CDR3: TGTGCCAGCAGCTTGCCGGGACGGCCAAGAGGAGAGACCCAGTACTTC. Translating gives CASSLPGRPRGETQYF.

Worth noting for this clone: The junction and the germline gene differ at one end; a read error may be behind it. The sample carries other DNA sequences with the same CDR3. In DNA, the CDR3 is TGTGCCAGCAGCTTGGATTGGGATTTCAGTGAAGCTTTCTTT. This sequence encodes CASSLDWDFSEAFF. The rearrangement uses TRBV5-3 and TRBJ1-1, with D uncertain. TRBV5-3 is identified as an open reading frame with a role that is uncertain. The CDR3 is 14 amino acids.

This clone was observed a handful of times. The chain combines TRBV2 with TRBJ1-1; D possibly corresponds to TRBD1 (5 bases). V was cut by 9 bases and J by 0 bases, with 11 bases left in between. The CDR3 sequence is 13 residues long. In germline, CDR1 is SNHLY, CDR2 FYNNEI. CDR3 amino acids: CARDRDLNTEAFF. The CDR3 DNA sequence: TGTGCCAGAGACAGAGACCTGAACACTGAAGCTTTCTTT. The full variable domain, in which reference TRBV2 and TRBJ1-1 provide the parts outside the CDR3, is EPEVTQTPSHQVTQMGQEVILRCVPISNHLYFYWYRQILGQKVEFLVSFYNNEISEKSEIFDDQFSVERPDGSNFTLKIRSTKLEDSAMYFCARDRDLNTEAFFGQGTRLTVV.

This clone appeared a single time. The rearrangement joins TRBV7-9 to TRBJ2-7, with D maybe TRBD2 (6 bases). The V gene lost 3 bases and the J gene lost 6 bases, with 15 bases spanning the gap. The CDR3 sequence is 14 residues long. Germline CDR1 reads SEHNR; CDR2 reads FQNEAQ (reference sequence). The CDR3 here is CASSFYGSATEQYF. The CDR3 nucleotides are TGTGCCAGCAGCTTCTACGGGAGTGCGACCGAGCAGTACTTC.

V and J are TRBV23-1 and TRBJ2-7; D remains unclear. TRBV23-1 is identified as an open reading frame with a role that is uncertain. The CDR3 has 14 amino acids. V was trimmed by 0 bases and J by 6 bases, leaving 12 bases between them. In nucleotides, the CDR3 is TGCGCCAGCAGTCAATCCCCCCTGGGATCCGAGCAGTACTTC. Encoded protein: CASSQSPLGSEQYF.

The V and J genes are TRBV5-1 and TRBJ2-2; TRBD1 is a possible D gene (6 bases). The CDR3 covers 16 residues. Germline lookup yields CDR1 SGHRS and CDR2 YFSETQ. The ends were cut back, 0 bases at V and 1 base at J, with 10 bases in the middle. For the CDR3, the DNA is TGCGCCAGCAGCTTGGCCCGGACAGTGAACACCGGGGAGCTGTTTTTT. Translating gives CASSLARTVNTGELFF. The whole variable domain, filled in from reference TRBV5-1 and TRBJ2-2, reads KAGVTQTPRYLIKTRGQQVTLSCSPISGHRSVSWYQQTPGQGLQFLFEYFSETQRNKGNFPGRFSGRQFSNSRSEMNVSTLELGDSALYLCASSLARTVNTGELFFGEGSRLTVL.

This chain uses TRBV5-8 with TRBJ2-3; 8 nucleotides line up with TRBD1. Germline CDR1 is SGHTS and CDR2 is YDEGEE. The trim removed 0 bases at V and 5 bases at J, leaving 8 bases unmatched. CDR3 length equals 16 residues. CDR3 residues: CASSLEADRVGDTQYF. CDR3 coding DNA: TGTGCCAGCAGCTTGGAGGCGGACAGGGTTGGAGATACGCAGTATTTT.

The chain is built from TRBV30 and TRBJ2-1; D may be TRBD2 (5 bases). This CDR3 spans 14 amino acids. The germline V gene has CDR1 GTSNPN and CDR2 SVGIG (reference sequence). V lost 2 bases, J lost 0 bases, and 8 bases lay in between. CDR3 protein: CAWSRLASYNEQFF. The CDR3 nucleotides are TGTGCCTGGAGTAGGCTAGCCTCCTACAATGAGCAGTTCTTC.

This chain links TRBV14 with TRBJ2-4; D unclear. With 7 bases removed from V and 0 bases from J, the gap between germline ends came to 13 bases. There are 15 residues in the CDR3. Germline loops: CDR1 SGHDN, CDR2 FVKESK. In DNA form, the CDR3 reads TGTGCCAGCACGTGGCAGAGACTAGCCAAAAACATTCAGTACTTC. Translated: CASTWQRLAKNIQYF.

This chain joins TRBV7-9 and TRBJ2-1; the match to TRBD1 covers 8 bases. After removal of 6 bases from V and 5 bases from J, the junction contained 6 bases not matched to a gene. Germline CDR1 is SEHNR and CDR2 is FQNEAQ (reference sequence). The CDR3 length is 14 residues. In DNA, the CDR3 is TGTGCCAGCAGGCCGGGACAGGCCGACAATGAGCAGTTCTTC. Translating gives CASRPGQADNEQFF. Drawing the rest from reference TRBV7-9 and TRBJ2-1, the complete variable domain is DTGVSQNPRHKITKRGQNVTFRCDPISEHNRLYWYRQTLGQGPEFLTYFQNEAQLEKSRLLSDRFSAERPKGSFSTLEIQRTEQGDSAMYLCASRPGQADNEQFFGPGTRLTVL.

V gene TRBV28 combines with J gene TRBJ2-3; TRBD1 agrees at 9 bases. J lost 1 base, V lost 3 bases, and 2 bases had no gene match. CDR1 MDHEN and CDR2 SYDVKM come from the germline V gene. This CDR3 spans 15 amino acids. The CDR3 DNA reads TGTGCCAGCAGTTTTGGGGACAGGGGCACAGATACGCAGTATTTT. Amino acids: CASSFGDRGTDTQYF.

CDR3 DNA: TGTGCCAGCGCTGTGCATTATGGCTACACCTTC. It yields the protein CASAVHYGYTF. The J gene is TRBJ1-2, the V gene TRBV21-1. TRBV21-1 is classified as a pseudogene. The CDR3 totals 11 residues.

As regards this clone: This likely reflects a read error, since a far larger clone is one base away. The chain links TRBV25-1 to TRBJ2-1; 8 nucleotides agree with TRBD2. Per the germline V gene, CDR1 is MGHDK and CDR2 is SYGVNS. This CDR3 contains 15 residues. The V and J ends lost 5 bases and 6 bases, in that order; junction bases with no gene match: 9. The CDR3: CASSCRREVPNEQFF. The CDR3 DNA is TGTGCCAGCAGTTGCAGGCGGGAGGTTCCCAATGAGCAGTTCTTC.

This clone was observed a single time. This sequence joins TRBV11-2 and TRBJ1-1; tentative D call: TRBD1 (5 bases). Germline loops: CDR1 SGHAT, CDR2 FQNNGV. Between the trimmed V and J ends, which lost 1 base and 1 base, there was a span of 13 bases. The CDR3 is 16 amino acids. The DNA for the CDR3 is TGTGCCAGCAGCTTAGTAAGACAAGGGGAGAACACTGAAGCTTTCTTT. It translates to CASSLVRQGENTEAFF.

The CDR3 region has the DNA TGTGCCATCAGTGAGTCTAGGGCAGCTACAGATACGCAGTATTTT. It codes for CAISESRAATDTQYF. The chain couples TRBV10-3 to TRBJ2-3, with D unclear. From germline, CDR1 is ENHRY and CDR2 SYGVKD. Trimming cost V 0 bases and J 3 bases, with 10 bases left between them. The CDR3 is 15 residues long.

The rearrangement uses TRBV29-1 and TRBJ2-5; no clear D. Germline CDR1 SQVTM, CDR2 ANQGSEA. CDR3 size: 11 residues. V lost 4 bases and J 4 bases, leaving 7 bases between the germline ends. The CDR3 coding sequence is TGCAGCGTTGTATCGGGAGAGACCCAGTACTTC. Amino acid sequence: CSVVSGETQYF.

This clone was counted only a few times. J is TRBJ2-5 and V is TRBV5-1, with D perhaps TRBD2 (7 bases). The V gene lost 3 bases and the J gene lost 3 bases, with 21 bases spanning the gap. Germline CDR1 SGHRS, CDR2 YFSETQ. The CDR3 spans 17 residues. CDR3: CASSSQPRGAGEETQYF. As DNA, the CDR3 is TGCGCCAGCAGCTCCCAACCCCGGGGGGCAGGGGAAGAGACCCAGTACTTC.

This sequence joins TRBV7-2 and TRBJ2-1; 11 bases fit TRBD2. Germline CDR1 reads SGHTA; CDR2 reads FQGNSA. The ends lost 5 bases at V and 5 bases at J; junction bases unmatched: 5. This CDR3 contains 15 residues. CDR3 loop: CASSHTSGSNNEQFF. DNA for the CDR3: TGTGCCAGCAGCCATACTAGCGGGAGCAACAATGAGCAGTTCTTC.

The chain employs TRBV28 and TRBJ2-3, with 7 nucleotides matching TRBD2. Germline CDR1 MDHEN, CDR2 SYDVKM. Germline trimming cut 2 bases from V and 5 bases from J; bases unmatched to any gene: 7. This CDR3 is built from 15 residues. For the CDR3, the DNA is TGTGCCAGCAGTTTAGTTGCGGGAGTGGGAGATACGCAGTATTTT. Its protein product is CASSLVAGVGDTQYF.

The V gene is TRBV10-3, the J gene TRBJ1-2; 7 nucleotides agree with TRBD1. After removal of 10 bases from V and 4 bases from J, the junction contained 15 bases not matched to a gene. Germline CDR1 is ENHRY and CDR2 is SYGVKD. The CDR3 spans 15 residues. The CDR3: CATALPGQPGYGYTF. CDR3 bases: TGTGCCACCGCGCTCCCGGGACAGCCCGGCTATGGCTACACCTTC.